This passage covers 17 T cell receptor beta chains from one sample sequenced in a study of cytomegalovirus exposure and HLA in healthy donors. Measured with immunoSEQ multiplex PCR; TCRdb has only the in-frame clones, and not every one. This sample has more than 65,000 clones; 95% to 96% occur once, and the top ten carry about 1.3%. Sequenced sample: PBMCs. The source is a woman aged 18-29 years in good health and CMV-seronegative.

This clone was counted a single time. V is TRBV5-1 and J is TRBJ2-7, with 12 bases that match TRBD1. The germline V gene encodes CDR1 SGHRS and CDR2 YFSETQ. V lost 7 bases and J lost 5; bases outside the gene matches: 7. The CDR3 runs to 14 residues. The CDR3 DNA reads TGCGCCAGCGGCCCGGGACAGGGGGCTAACGAGCAGTACTTC. Translation: CASGPGQGANEQYF.

The chain uses TRBV7-2 and TRBJ2-1, with 9 bases that match TRBD1. This CDR3 has 15 residues. The V and J ends lost 5 bases and 3 bases, in that order; junction bases with no gene match: 5. Per germline, CDR1 SGHTA and CDR2 FQGNSA. CDR3 nucleotide sequence: TGTGCCAGCAGCCGAAGACAGGGGGGCTACAATGAGCAGTTCTTC. Translated: CASSRRQGGYNEQFF.

The chain joins TRBV10-3 to TRBJ1-1, with 8 bases matching TRBD1. J gave up 5 bases and V 5 bases, and 10 bases lay outside the gene matches. CDR1 ENHRY and CDR2 SYGVKD come from the germline V gene. The CDR3 contains 15 residues. CDR3 bases: TGTGCCATCAGTTCCTACGGACAGGGCGAGACTGAAGCTTTCTTT. This translates into CAISSYGQGETEAFF.

The chain links TRBV6-5 to TRBJ1-3; D remains unclear. Trimming stripped 0 bases from V and 0 bases from J, with 6 bases between. CDR1 is MNHEY, CDR2 SVGAGI, per germline. CDR3 length equals 15 residues. CDR3 DNA: TGTGCCAGCAGTTACTCGAGTATCTCTGGAAACACCATATATTTT. The encoded protein is CASSYSSISGNTIYF.

The chain links TRBV28 to TRBJ1-1, with D unresolved. The CDR3 consists of 13 residues. The V end lost 3 bases, the J end lost 0 bases, and 5 bases lay between the germline ends. From germline, CDR1 is MDHEN and CDR2 SYDVKM. The CDR3 coding sequence is TGTGCCAGCAGTTTGCAGATGAACACTGAAGCTTTCTTT. Its protein product is CASSLQMNTEAFF.

The rearrangement uses TRBV5-6 and TRBJ2-7, with D unclear. Germline CDR1 SGHDT, CDR2 YYEEEE. This CDR3 spans 15 amino acids. Deletions cut 0 bases from V and 0 bases from J, with 10 bases between. CDR3 bases: TGTGCCAGCAGCTTGGGGTCAGTCCTCTCCTACGAGCAGTACTTC. It encodes CASSLGSVLSYEQYF.

The rearrangement links TRBV19 to TRBJ2-1; 10 nucleotides align to TRBD2. With V trimmed by 6 bases and J by 5 bases, 10 bases remained unmatched. The CDR3 is 16 residues long. Looked up from germline, CDR1 is LNHDA and CDR2 is SQIVND (reference sequence). The CDR3 loop is CASRRLAGRADNEQFF. The CDR3 DNA sequence: TGTGCCAGTAGAAGACTAGCGGGTCGCGCCGACAATGAGCAGTTCTTC. Full variable domain (remainder filled in from reference TRBV19 and TRBJ2-1): DGGITQSPKYLFRKEGQNVTLSCEQNLNHDAMYWYRQDPGQGLRLIYYSQIVNDFQKGDIAEGYSVSREKKESFPLTVTSAQKNPTAFYLCASRRLAGRADNEQFFGPGTRLTVL.

V is TRBV6-5 and J is TRBJ2-7; weak D call: TRBD2 (6 bases). This CDR3 is built from 12 residues. V lost 4 bases to trimming and J lost 4 bases, with 8 bases between them. The germline V gene encodes CDR1 MNHEY and CDR2 SVGAGI. In nucleotides, the CDR3 is TGTGCCAGCAGTTCCAGCGGGTACGAGCAGTACTTC. Translated: CASSSSGYEQYF.

The chain joins TRBV18 to TRBJ2-3; TRBD1 agrees at 7 bases. Trimming at V came to 1 base and at J to 2 bases, leaving 6 bases not matched to a gene. CDR3 size: 16 residues. Germline values: CDR1 KGHSH, CDR2 LQKENI. In DNA form, the CDR3 reads TGTGCCAGCTCACCACAGGGACAGCAACTCACAGATACGCAGTATTTT. Its translation: CASSPQGQQLTDTQYF.

V usage is TRBV18 and J usage is TRBJ1-1; D gene uncertain. V was trimmed by 4 bases and J by 0 bases, leaving 12 bases between them. Germline V lookup: CDR1 KGHSH, CDR2 LQKENI. CDR3 size: 15 residues. CDR3: CASSRVPTMNTEAFF. The CDR3 DNA sequence: TGTGCCAGCTCACGTGTCCCGACAATGAACACTGAAGCTTTCTTT.

A word on this clone: A read error may account for a junction end that differs from germline. The gene calls are TRBV5-1 and TRBJ1-3, with 8 bases aligning to TRBD1. Germline assignment: CDR1 SGHRS and CDR2 YFSETQ. This CDR3 region has 18 residues. The CDR3 is CASSPLGQGAVSGSTIYF. CDR3 nucleotide sequence: TGCGCCAGCAGCCCACTTGGGCAGGGGGCCGTCTCTGGAAGCACCATATATTTT.

The chain combines TRBV5-6 with TRBJ2-1, with 10 positions matching TRBD1. Germline V gene lookup returns CDR1 SGHDT and CDR2 YYEEEE. The CDR3 totals 15 residues. Unmatched junction bases numbered 4, after V lost 3 bases and J lost 4 bases. Here the CDR3 DNA reads TGTGCCAGCAGCTCGGACAGGGGGATATACAATGAGCAGTTCTTC. Encoded protein: CASSSDRGIYNEQFF.

As DNA, the CDR3 is TGTGCCACCAGCAGAGATCGGGGAGCGGAAGCTTTCTTT. Its protein product is CATSRDRGAEAFF. V gene TRBV15 combines with J gene TRBJ1-1; D gene uncertain. V lost 0 bases and J 8 bases, leaving 10 bases between the germline ends. This CDR3 region has 13 residues. Germline assignment: CDR1 LNHNV and CDR2 YYDKDF (reference sequence).

About this clone: Germline and junction disagree at one end, which may indicate a read error. The CDR3: CSARTEPDDF. CDR3 DNA sequence: TGCAGTGCTAGGACAGAGCCCGACGACTTT. This rearrangement joins TRBV20-1 to TRBJ1-1, with a weak D call TRBD1 (5 bases). The CDR3 covers 10 residues. Germline CDR1 is DFQATT and CDR2 is SNEGSKA (reference sequence).

The chain carries TRBV10-1 and TRBJ2-1; 12 bases are shared with TRBD2. The CDR3 contains 15 residues. V was clipped by 5 bases and J by 10 bases; unmatched bases: 9. Germline CDR1 reads WNHNN; CDR2 reads SYGVQD (reference sequence). CDR3 sequence: CASSPLAGGPWEQFF. The CDR3 DNA sequence: TGCGCCAGCAGTCCTCTAGCGGGAGGGCCATGGGAGCAGTTCTTC.

The chain employs TRBV6-6 and TRBJ2-2; D not certain. Trimming shortened V by 3 bases and J by 5 bases, and 10 bases separated the two germline ends. Per germline, CDR1 MNHNY and CDR2 SVGAGI (reference sequence). The CDR3 length is 14 residues. The CDR3 loop reads CASSYSYPTGELFF. CDR3 bases: TGTGCCAGCAGTTATTCCTACCCAACCGGGGAGCTGTTTTTT.

The gene calls are TRBV29-1 and TRBJ2-1; no definite D call. Trimming removed 6 bases from V and 5 bases from J, with 8 bases in between. The CDR3 totals 11 residues. From germline, CDR1 is SQVTM and CDR2 ANQGSEA. The CDR3 DNA reads TGCAGCGTCGCTCTAGACAATGAGCAGTTCTTC. This gives the protein CSVALDNEQFF.